The 21 T cell receptor beta chains below come from one sample, sequenced in a study of T-cell reconstitution after alpha-beta-depleted transplantation in children. The TCRbeta library was prepared with unique molecular identifiers. TCRdb reprocessed the PCR reads with MiXCR, giving one entry per CDR3 protein. The table shows 190,000 or so distinct CDR3 sequences, with 6% to 7% occurring only once. This sample comprised PBMCs from the stem cell graft donor, obtained from the stem cell graft. These receptors all come from a human donor who donated a stem cell graft to a child with Wiskott-Aldrich syndrome.

This clonotype occurred many times. The rearrangement links TRBV29-1 to TRBJ2-7; TRBD2 matches 7 bases. Germline CDR1 and CDR2: SQVTM and ANQGSEA. V lost 5 bases to trimming and J lost 6 bases; unmatched junction nucleotides: 10. The CDR3 covers 13 residues. CDR3 nucleotides: TGCAGCGTTCGACTAGCCCCCCTCACCGAGCAGTACTTC. It encodes CSVRLAPLTEQYF.

The V call is TRBV6-1, the J call TRBJ2-2; 7 bases align to TRBD2. CDR1 and CDR2 (germline): MNHNS, SASEGT. This CDR3 is built from 14 residues. V lost 7 bases, J lost 4 bases, and 6 bases stayed unmatched. The CDR3 loop reads CASMPGGSTGELFF. The CDR3, as DNA: TGTGCCAGCATGCCAGGCGGGAGCACCGGGGAGCTGTTTTTT.

This clonotype showed up many times. This sequence joins TRBV12-3 or TRBV12-4 and TRBJ2-1; D could derive from TRBD1 or TRBD2 (5 bases each). The CDR3 is made up of 12 amino acids. V lost 6 bases, J lost 4 bases, and 7 bases lay in between. The CDR3 sequence: CASSGAYNEQFF. The CDR3 DNA follows: TGTGCCAGCAGCGGGGCTTACAATGAGCAGTTCTTC.

This clonotype has a count of ten or more. This chain uses TRBV7-8 with TRBJ1-5; D call uncertain. V lost 4 bases and J lost 0, with 16 bases in between. Per germline, CDR1 SGHVS and CDR2 FQNEAQ. The CDR3 consists of 17 residues. This CDR3 is CASSSTRRIYSNQPQHF. For the CDR3, the DNA is TGTGCCAGCAGCTCAACCAGGCGGATTTATAGCAATCAGCCCCAGCATTTT.

This clonotype appeared a few times. CDR3 DNA sequence: TGTGCCAGCAGCAAACGGGGTTTGACAGGGGGTCGGTATGAGCAGTTCTTC. Its protein is CASSKRGLTGGRYEQFF. The rearrangement joins TRBV7-6 to TRBJ2-1; 9 positions match TRBD1. Germline V CDR1 and CDR2: SGHVS, FNYEAQ. V shed 5 bases, J shed 8 bases, and the junction held 16 bases outside the gene matches. CDR3 size: 17 residues.

This clonotype was observed many times. The chain combines TRBV6-5 with TRBJ2-1, with a possible D match to TRBD2 (5 bases). The CDR3 spans 17 residues. Germline loops: CDR1 MNHEY, CDR2 SVGAGI. Trimming stripped 0 bases from V and 2 bases from J, with 14 bases between. The DNA of the CDR3 is TGTGCCAGCAGTTACTCGAGTTTCGGGGTCCCCTACAATGAGCAGTTCTTC. Translating gives CASSYSSFGVPYNEQFF.

At least ten counts were recorded for this clonotype. The V and J genes are TRBV3-1 and TRBJ2-5, with a weak D call TRBD2 (6 bases). V shed 1 base and J shed 7 bases, with 13 bases lying between them. Per germline, CDR1 LGHDT and CDR2 YNNKEL (reference sequence). The CDR3 totals 14 residues. CDR3 DNA sequence: TGTGCCAGCAGCCAAGGATCTAGCGAAGGGACCCAGTACTTC. Translation gives CASSQGSSEGTQYF.

Ten or more counts support this clonotype. The V call is TRBV12-3 or TRBV12-4, the J call TRBJ1-5, with TRBD1 matching over 8 bases. CDR3 length: 15 residues. The V and J ends lost 3 bases and 4 bases, in that order; junction bases with no gene match: 5. In DNA, the CDR3 is TGTGCCAGCAGTTTTATAACAGGGGGGAATCAGCCCCAGCATTTT. It translates to CASSFITGGNQPQHF.

In its sample, this clonotype was seen many times. Compared with germline, one end of the junction differs, possibly owing to a read error. The J gene is TRBJ2-7, the V gene TRBV20-1, with D tentatively TRBD1 (6 bases). This CDR3 contains 14 residues. Germline values: CDR1 DFQATT, CDR2 SNEGSKA (reference sequence). CDR3 protein: CSARGGTGSYEQYF. The CDR3 bases are TGCAGTGCCAGAGGGGGAACAGGTTCCTACGAGCAGTACTTC.

This clonotype was detected many times. The V and J genes are TRBV15 and TRBJ2-3; D might be TRBD1 or TRBD2, each matching 6 bases. The V and J ends lost 3 bases and 2 bases respectively, with 15 bases between them. Germline loops: CDR1 LNHNV, CDR2 YYDKDF (reference sequence). The length of the CDR3 is 16 residues. The CDR3 protein is CATSSGGGQYTDTQYF. CDR3 in DNA: TGTGCCACCAGCAGCGGGGGAGGACAGTACACAGATACGCAGTATTTT. Based on the CDR3 plus reference TRBV15 and TRBJ2-3, the full variable domain is DAMVIQNPRYQVTQFGKPVTLSCSQTLNHNVMYWYQQKSSQAPKLLFHYYDKDFNNEADTPDNFQSRRPNTSFCFLDIRSPGLGDTAMYLCATSSGGGQYTDTQYFGPGTRLTVL.

This clonotype was detected only a few times. Here the CDR3 reads CATREAIDSEKLFF. CDR3 bases: TGTGCCACCCGGGAGGCAATTGATAGTGAAAAACTGTTTTTT. The chain links TRBV6-1 to TRBJ1-4; unclear D gene. V was cut by 10 bases and J by 7 bases, with 19 bases left in between. Per the germline V gene, CDR1 is MNHNS and CDR2 is SASEGT. This CDR3 has 14 amino acids.

The rearrangement links TRBV2 to TRBJ2-5, with D hard to call. CDR1 is SNHLY and CDR2 is FYNNEI in the germline V gene. The CDR3 is 13 amino acids. V lost 5 bases to trimming and J lost 1 base, with 8 bases between them. CDR3: CASSLLLQETQYF. The CDR3 nucleotides are TGTGCCAGCAGTTTGCTTCTCCAAGAGACCCAGTACTTC.

This clonotype showed up many times. The genes are TRBV27 and TRBJ2-2; D gene unclear. CDR1 MNHEY and CDR2 SMNVEV come from the germline V gene (reference sequence). The CDR3 loop spans 13 amino acids. V lost 6 bases to trimming and J lost 2 bases, with 7 bases between them. CDR3: CASRGSNTGELFF. CDR3 bases: TGTGCCAGCAGGGGGTCAAACACCGGGGAGCTGTTTTTT.

This clonotype was seen a handful of times. V and J are TRBV20-1 and TRBJ2-3; TRBD1 aligns across 9 bases. The V segment lost 1 base and the J segment 7 bases; nucleotides outside the gene matches: 9. Germline CDR1 and CDR2: DFQATT and SNEGSKA (reference sequence). CDR3 length: 15 residues. The CDR3 DNA is TGCAGTGCTAGAGTCTTTCGGACAGGGGCTTATACGCAGTATTTT. Protein product: CSARVFRTGAYTQYF.

This clonotype occurred many times. The chain links TRBV6-5 to TRBJ1-2; D uncertain. The CDR3 is 15 amino acids. Germline CDR1 reads MNHEY; CDR2 reads SVGAGI. V shed 0 bases and J shed 1 base, with 9 bases lying between them. CDR3 residues: CASSYSSADNYGYTF. The CDR3 DNA reads TGTGCCAGCAGTTACTCGTCTGCGGATAACTATGGCTACACCTTC.

This clonotype was counted many times. The CDR3 spells CASSLGLAYTGELFF. DNA for the CDR3: TGTGCCAGCAGCTTAGGACTAGCGTACACCGGGGAGCTGTTTTTT. The chain couples TRBV5-4 to TRBJ2-2; 9 bases are shared with TRBD2. Trimming took 2 bases from V and 3 from J; bases not matched to a gene: 2. The germline V gene has CDR1 SGHNT and CDR2 YYREEE (reference sequence). The CDR3 loop spans 15 amino acids.

There are many counts of this clonotype. J is TRBJ2-3 and V is TRBV6-5; the D is unclear. Germline values: CDR1 MNHEY, CDR2 SVGAGI. The V end was cut by 3 bases, the J end by 4 bases, with 11 bases between. This CDR3 is built from 14 residues. CDR3: CASSYVLDPDTQYF. The CDR3 DNA follows: TGTGCCAGCAGTTATGTATTAGATCCAGATACGCAGTATTTT.

The J gene is TRBJ2-7, the V gene TRBV6-6; 7 nucleotides line up with TRBD1. Germline trimming cut 6 bases from V and 6 bases from J; bases unmatched to any gene: 5. This CDR3 is 12 amino acids long. Germline V lookup: CDR1 MNHNY, CDR2 SVGAGI (reference sequence). CDR3 sequence: CASSPGQAEQYF. CDR3 in DNA: TGTGCCAGCAGCCCAGGACAGGCCGAGCAGTACTTC.

Of note for this clonotype: Just one base apart from a much larger clone, this may be a read error. J is TRBJ1-1 and V is TRBV12-3 or TRBV12-4, with TRBD1 matching 7 bases. This CDR3 region has 15 residues. With V trimmed by 4 bases and J by 5 bases, 10 bases remained unmatched. Here the CDR3 DNA reads TGTGCCAGCAGTTACAATACAGGGGTGTGTACTGAAGCTTTCTTT. This encodes CASSYNTGVCTEAFF.

This clonotype has ten or more counts. The V and J genes are TRBV5-1 and TRBJ2-1, with a tentative D call TRBD1 (6 bases). Trimming removed 4 bases from V and 0 bases from J, with 14 bases in between. Germline V gene sequence: CDR1 SGHRS, CDR2 YFSETQ. CDR3 length: 16 residues. CDR3 residues: CASSLTTGSSYNEQFF. CDR3 coding DNA: TGCGCCAGCAGCCTCACTACAGGGAGCTCCTACAATGAGCAGTTCTTC.

In this sample, this clonotype turned up many times. The chain employs TRBV29-1 and TRBJ2-2; no clear D. The CDR3 is 13 amino acids. V was cut by 4 bases and J by 3 bases, with 9 bases left in between. Germline V CDR1 and CDR2: SQVTM, ANQGSEA. The CDR3 DNA follows: TGCAGCGTTGTTGGAACCTACACCGGGGAGCTGTTTTTT. Protein product: CSVVGTYTGELFF.